This T cell receptor (beta chain) was captured by sequencing in a study of cytomegalovirus exposure and HLA in healthy donors. The PCR had 60 Vbeta and 13 Jbeta primers. Generated by immunoSEQ multiplex PCR, the TCRdb table keeps only in-frame clones and is missing some. This sample carries about 140,000 clones, around 75% of them seen once, and the ten largest clones take roughly 10%. Trimming cost V 4 bases and J 5 bases; bases outside gene matches: 10. The germline CDR1 and CDR2 sequences are GTSNPN and SVGIG (reference sequence). The CDR3 spans 16 residues. The TCR comes from a man aged 18 to 30 in good health and CMV-seropositive. Sequenced material: PBMCs. V is TRBV30 and J is TRBJ2-7; TRBD2 matches at 14 bases. For the CDR3, the DNA is TGTGCCTGGACCCCCTCTCCGGGACTAGCGGGAGACGAGCAGTACTTC. This translates into CAWTPSPGLAGDEQYF.